The T cell receptor (beta chain) described here comes from a study of blood T cell repertoires in COVID-19. This CDR3 has 14 residues. Germline V gives CDR1 SGHRS, CDR2 YFSETQ. V lost 3 bases to trimming and J lost 3 bases; unmatched junction nucleotides: 3. Some clones are missing from TCRdb's copy, which holds only in-frame ones; the method was immunoSEQ multiplex PCR. This table has some 83,000 clones, 55% to 75% appearing once. The sequenced material came from peripheral blood. V and J are TRBV5-1 and TRBJ2-1, with 7 nucleotides matching TRBD2. This TCR derives from a woman over 75 with acute or convalescent COVID-19. In DNA form, the CDR3 reads TGCGCCAGCAGCTCGGGACTACTCTACAATGAGCAGTTCTTC. Encoded protein: CASSSGLLYNEQFF.